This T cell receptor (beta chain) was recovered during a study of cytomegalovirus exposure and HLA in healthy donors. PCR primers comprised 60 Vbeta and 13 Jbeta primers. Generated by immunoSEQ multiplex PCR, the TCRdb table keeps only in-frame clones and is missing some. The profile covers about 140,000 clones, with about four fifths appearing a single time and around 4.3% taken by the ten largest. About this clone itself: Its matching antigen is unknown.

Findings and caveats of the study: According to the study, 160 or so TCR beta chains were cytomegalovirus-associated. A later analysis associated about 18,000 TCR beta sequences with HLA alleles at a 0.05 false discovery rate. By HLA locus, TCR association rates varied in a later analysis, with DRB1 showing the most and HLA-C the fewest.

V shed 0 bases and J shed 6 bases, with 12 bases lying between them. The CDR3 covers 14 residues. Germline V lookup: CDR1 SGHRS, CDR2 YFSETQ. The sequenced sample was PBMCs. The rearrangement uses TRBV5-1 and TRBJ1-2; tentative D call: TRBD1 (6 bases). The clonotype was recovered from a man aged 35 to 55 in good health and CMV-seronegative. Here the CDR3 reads CASSLVVGGNGYTF. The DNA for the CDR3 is TGCGCCAGCAGCTTGGTGGTAGGGGGAAATGGCTACACCTTC.